The 29 T cell receptor beta chains below come from one sample, sequenced in a study of cytomegalovirus exposure and HLA in healthy donors. Some clones are missing from TCRdb's copy, which holds only in-frame ones; the method was immunoSEQ multiplex PCR. Among approximately 120,000 clones listed, 88% were seen once. The sequenced sample was PBMCs. The receptors here all came from a woman between 18 and 29 years old in good health and CMV-seronegative.

The chain recombines TRBV7-3 with TRBJ2-1; D may be TRBD1 (6 bases). In germline, CDR1 is SGHTA, CDR2 FQGTGA. The CDR3 is 15 residues long. Trimming took off 4 bases at V and 3 bases at J, with 13 bases between the two ends. The CDR3 sequence is CASSSGVGYYNEQFF. The CDR3 DNA reads TGTGCCAGCAGCTCAGGGGTGGGGTACTACAATGAGCAGTTCTTC.

The chain has TRBV7-2 and TRBJ2-7; TRBD1 matches 8 bases. CDR3 length: 14 residues. Germline CDR1 SGHTA, CDR2 FQGNSA. V was pared by 3 bases and J by 5 bases, with 6 bases of the junction left unmatched. CDR3 sequence: CASSFRTGSHEQYF. The CDR3 DNA is TGTGCCAGCAGCTTTAGGACAGGGTCCCACGAGCAGTACTTC. Variable domain in full (rest from reference TRBV7-2 and TRBJ2-7): GAGVSQSPSNKVTEKGKDVELRCDPISGHTALYWYRQSLGQGLEFLIYFQGNSAPDKSGLPSDRFSAERTGGSVSTLTIQRTQQEDSAVYLCASSFRTGSHEQYFGPGTRLTVT.

Notes on this clone: At the DNA level, this CDR3 is encoded by other sequences in the same sample as well. The chain joins TRBV28 to TRBJ1-5; D gene uncertain. The germline gives CDR1 MDHEN, CDR2 SYDVKM. The ends were cut back, 6 bases at V and 0 bases at J, with 9 bases in the middle. The CDR3 consists of 14 residues. The CDR3 bases are TGTGCCAGCAGCCGCGCGTATAGCAATCAGCCCCAGCATTTT. Protein: CASSRAYSNQPQHF.

The genes are TRBV2 and TRBJ2-1; D is unclear. The CDR3 is made up of 12 amino acids. From germline, CDR1 is SNHLY and CDR2 FYNNEI. V gave up 7 bases and J gave up 6 bases, with 10 bases separating them. As DNA, the CDR3 is TGTGCCAGCAAGTACAGTCCCAATGAGCAGTTCTTC. This translates into CASKYSPNEQFF.

The chain uses TRBV11-2 and TRBJ2-1, with 11 bases lining up with TRBD2. V gave up 4 bases and J gave up 3 bases; unmatched junction bases: 2. The CDR3 covers 15 residues. From germline, CDR1 is SGHAT and CDR2 FQNNGV. Here the CDR3 reads CASSSLAGGYNEQFF. CDR3 coding DNA: TGTGCCAGCAGCTCCCTAGCGGGGGGCTACAATGAGCAGTTCTTC.

The rearrangement joins TRBV7-8 to TRBJ1-6, with D perhaps matching TRBD1 (5 bases). CDR1 and CDR2 (germline): SGHVS, FQNEAQ. Trimming shortened V by 2 bases and J by 7 bases, and 9 bases separated the two germline ends. The length of the CDR3 is 14 residues. DNA of the CDR3: TGTGCCAGCAGCTTAACGGACACAAATTCACCCCTCCACTTT. Amino acid sequence: CASSLTDTNSPLHF.

The chain links TRBV30 to TRBJ2-7; the match to TRBD1 covers 11 bases. V was clipped by 5 bases and J by 9 bases; unmatched bases: 12. From germline, CDR1 is GTSNPN and CDR2 SVGIG (reference sequence). There are 14 residues in the CDR3. CDR3 nucleotides: TGTGCCTGGGACGCGGGACAGGGGGTCTATGGGCAGTACTTC. Its translation: CAWDAGQGVYGQYF.

This chain uses TRBV6-5 with TRBJ2-1; D gene uncertain. Germline loops: CDR1 MNHEY, CDR2 SVGAGI. The length of the CDR3 is 16 residues. Trimming removed 4 bases at V and 0 bases at J, with 13 bases between. CDR3 sequence reads: CASSLAHPSSYNEQFF. The DNA of the CDR3 is TGTGCCAGCAGTTTGGCCCATCCCAGCTCCTACAATGAGCAGTTCTTC.

The rearrangement uses TRBV6-6 and TRBJ2-3, with a possible D match to TRBD2 (7 bases). Germline V gene sequence: CDR1 MNHNY, CDR2 SVGAGI (reference sequence). V shed 2 bases and J shed 6 bases, with 15 bases lying between them. CDR3 length equals 15 residues. The CDR3 nucleotides are TGTGCCAGCAGTTACCCCGGGGGGCCCCAGGATACGCAGTATTTT. Its protein is CASSYPGGPQDTQYF.

The rearrangement joins TRBV5-1 to TRBJ1-2; tentatively, D is TRBD1 (5 bases). Looked up from germline, CDR1 is SGHRS and CDR2 is YFSETQ. The CDR3 is 13 amino acids. V was trimmed by 4 bases and J by 8 bases, leaving 15 bases between them. For the CDR3, the DNA is TGCGCCAGCAGCCTAGAGGACACTTTGGGCTACACCTTC. It encodes CASSLEDTLGYTF.

This chain connects TRBV6-1 to TRBJ2-3, with a weak D call TRBD1 (5 bases). Per germline, CDR1 MNHNS and CDR2 SASEGT. The CDR3 runs to 16 residues. Trimming removed 2 bases at V and 9 bases at J, with 21 bases between. CDR3 loop: CASSEYPDSGAFTQYF. The CDR3 DNA follows: TGTGCCAGCAGTGAATACCCCGATTCTGGGGCTTTCACGCAGTATTTT.

The genes are TRBV30 and TRBJ1-2; tentative D call: TRBD1 (6 bases). Trimming shortened V by 6 bases and J by 6 bases, and 8 bases separated the two germline ends. CDR1 and CDR2 (germline): GTSNPN, SVGIG (reference sequence). This CDR3 has 10 amino acids. The CDR3 spells CACTGNGYTF. In DNA, the CDR3 is TGTGCCTGTACAGGGAATGGCTACACCTTC.

The J gene is TRBJ2-5, the V gene TRBV30, with 8 bases that match TRBD2. V lost 7 bases to trimming and J lost 2 bases; unmatched junction nucleotides: 9. The CDR3 runs 14 residues. The V gene's germline CDR1 is GTSNPN and CDR2 SVGIG (reference sequence). Here the CDR3 DNA reads TGTGCCTTGGGACCGGGCGGGGGGCAAGAGACCCAGTACTTC. Translation gives CALGPGGGQETQYF.

The chain couples TRBV7-2 to TRBJ2-1; 13 bases are shared with TRBD2. This CDR3 spans 18 amino acids. Germline V lookup: CDR1 SGHTA, CDR2 FQGNSA. V shed 0 bases and J 5 bases; nucleotides not matched to a gene: 7. DNA of the CDR3: TGTGCCAGCAGCTTAGCTTGGGGACTAGCGGGGTCCCACAATGAGCAGTTCTTC. This encodes CASSLAWGLAGSHNEQFF.

The chain couples TRBV6-6 to TRBJ2-3; 8 bases match TRBD2. The germline V gene encodes CDR1 MNHNY and CDR2 SVGAGI (reference sequence). Trimming took 6 bases from V and 3 from J; bases not matched to a gene: 5. The CDR3 covers 14 residues. The CDR3 sequence is CASSPVAGTDTQYF. The CDR3 nucleotides are TGTGCCAGCAGCCCCGTAGCGGGGACAGATACGCAGTATTTT.

The V and J genes are TRBV28 and TRBJ2-5; TRBD1 agrees at 9 bases. This CDR3 is 15 amino acids long. V was clipped by 6 bases and J by 4 bases; unmatched bases: 9. The germline V gene has CDR1 MDHEN and CDR2 SYDVKM. The CDR3 region is CASSLGQGRSETQYF. The DNA of the CDR3 is TGTGCCAGCAGCCTCGGACAGGGGAGGTCAGAGACCCAGTACTTC.

The V and J genes are TRBV6-5 and TRBJ2-7; D is ambiguous. The CDR3 has 13 amino acids. Germline CDR1 and CDR2: MNHEY and SVGAGI. The V and J ends lost 6 bases and 4 bases respectively, with 13 bases between them. The CDR3 DNA follows: TGTGCCAGCAGAAACTCATGGAGATACGAGCAGTACTTC. Its translation: CASRNSWRYEQYF.

This clone was seen just once. The V call is TRBV25-1, the J call TRBJ2-3; D not certain. CDR1 and CDR2 (germline): MGHDK, SYGVNS. The CDR3 has 14 residues. The V gene lost 1 base and the J gene lost 0 bases, with 5 bases spanning the gap. CDR3 in DNA: TGTGCCAGCAGTGAATGGAGTAGCACAGATACGCAGTATTTT. This gives the protein CASSEWSSTDTQYF.

This clone was detected a few times. The junction and the germline gene differ at one end; a read error may be behind it. The chain couples TRBV6-6 to TRBJ2-1, with 7 bases aligning to TRBD1. The CDR3 is 15 amino acids. Germline V gene sequence: CDR1 MNHNY, CDR2 SVGAGI (reference sequence). In nucleotides, the CDR3 is TGTGCCAGCACTTACGACAGGGCAGGCTACAATGAGCAGTTCTTC. It yields the protein CASTYDRAGYNEQFF.

V usage is TRBV30 and J usage is TRBJ2-7; the D gene is possibly TRBD1 (5 bases). The V end was cut by 3 bases, the J end by 0 bases, with 15 bases between. This CDR3 is 15 amino acids long. Germline-derived CDR1 and CDR2 are GTSNPN and SVGIG (reference sequence). In DNA, the CDR3 is TGTGCCTGGAGCCTGGGGCCGAGCCACTCCTACGAGCAGTACTTC. Translated, it gives CAWSLGPSHSYEQYF.

This chain links TRBV7-2 with TRBJ2-7; 13 bases agree with TRBD2. Germline CDR1 SGHTA, CDR2 FQGNSA. The CDR3 has 19 amino acids. Unmatched junction bases numbered 13, after V lost 5 bases and J lost 0 bases. The CDR3 loop reads CASSARRGTSGTSSYEQYF. The CDR3 bases are TGTGCCAGCAGCGCACGGCGAGGGACTAGCGGGACCAGCTCCTACGAGCAGTACTTC. The full variable domain, rest sourced from reference TRBV7-2 and TRBJ2-7, is GAGVSQSPSNKVTEKGKDVELRCDPISGHTALYWYRQSLGQGLEFLIYFQGNSAPDKSGLPSDRFSAERTGGSVSTLTIQRTQQEDSAVYLCASSARRGTSGTSSYEQYFGPGTRLTVT.

This chain connects TRBV7-5 to TRBJ1-1; TRBD1 is the table's D call, not checked against the DNA. TRBV7-5 is marked as a pseudogene. This CDR3 comprises 16 residues. CDR3 in amino acids: CARSARRGREGTEAFF. The CDR3 nucleotides are TGTGCCAGAAGCGCCCGCAGGGGCCGGGAAGGCACTGAAGCTTTCTTT.

V is TRBV7-9 and J is TRBJ2-7; 7 bases match TRBD1. This CDR3 has 16 amino acids. The trim removed 5 bases at V and 4 bases at J, leaving 14 bases unmatched. Germline assignment: CDR1 SEHNR and CDR2 FQNEAQ (reference sequence). CDR3 sequence: CASSQVLGDRGYEQYF. The CDR3, as DNA: TGTGCCAGCAGCCAAGTATTGGGGGACAGAGGGTACGAGCAGTACTTC.

The chain joins TRBV29-1 to TRBJ1-1; TRBD1 agrees at 7 bases. This CDR3 is 14 amino acids long. V shed 7 bases, J shed 1 base, and the junction held 9 bases outside the gene matches. Germline CDR1 and CDR2: SQVTM and ANQGSEA. The CDR3 sequence: CSAMLTGSNTEAFF. CDR3 nucleotide sequence: TGCAGCGCGATGCTGACAGGGTCGAACACTGAAGCTTTCTTT.

The chain has TRBV11-1 and TRBJ1-2; no clear D. The CDR3 runs to 13 residues. Trimming pared 4 bases from V and 2 bases from J, leaving 8 bases between. CDR1 SGHAT and CDR2 FQDESV come from the germline V gene (reference sequence). CDR3: CASSSTQNYGYTF. The CDR3 DNA reads as TGTGCCAGCAGCTCGACACAGAACTATGGCTACACCTTC.

The V and J genes are TRBV9 and TRBJ2-3; 8 nucleotides line up with TRBD2. CDR3 length: 15 amino acids. Trimming removed 0 bases from V and 6 bases from J; junction bases left unmatched: 6. Looked up from germline, CDR1 is SGDLS and CDR2 is YYNGEE. The CDR3: CASSVEGSGADTQYF. The CDR3 DNA reads as TGTGCCAGCAGCGTAGAGGGTAGCGGGGCGGATACGCAGTATTTT.

The rearrangement joins TRBV27 to TRBJ2-2; 10 bases align to TRBD2. The CDR3 runs 15 residues. Trimming removed 6 bases from V and 1 base from J; junction bases left unmatched: 2. CDR1 is MNHEY and CDR2 is SMNVEV in the germline V gene (reference sequence). The CDR3 here is CASREREGNTGELFF. For the CDR3, the DNA is TGTGCCAGCAGGGAGCGGGAGGGGAACACCGGGGAGCTGTTTTTT.

This clone was observed a handful of times. This rearrangement joins TRBV6-5 to TRBJ1-3; D call uncertain. This CDR3 is built from 16 residues. V was trimmed by 3 bases and J by 0 bases, leaving 12 bases between them. Germline-derived CDR1 and CDR2 are MNHEY and SVGAGI. In DNA, the CDR3 is TGTGCCAGCAGTTATCAGGCCGAACTCTCTGGAAACACCATATATTTT. Its protein product is CASSYQAELSGNTIYF.

This clone was detected only once. The chain couples TRBV18 to TRBJ1-2; 9 nucleotides agree with TRBD1. V lost 1 base and J lost 2; bases outside the gene matches: 5. Germline CDR1 is KGHSH and CDR2 is LQKENI. This CDR3 is built from 16 residues. In DNA, the CDR3 is TGTGCCAGCTCACCACGGCCAACAGGGGGCAACTATGGCTACACCTTC. This translates into CASSPRPTGGNYGYTF.